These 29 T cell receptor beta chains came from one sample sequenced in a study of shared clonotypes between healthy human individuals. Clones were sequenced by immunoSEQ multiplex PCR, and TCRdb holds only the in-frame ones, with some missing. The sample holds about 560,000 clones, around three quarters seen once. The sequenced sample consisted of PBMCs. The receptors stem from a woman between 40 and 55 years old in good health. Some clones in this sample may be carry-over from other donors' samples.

CDR3 nucleotide sequence: TGTGCCAGCAGTTTAACTAGCGGGAACCAATACGAGCAGTACTTC. This codes for CASSLTSGNQYEQYF. V and J are TRBV28 and TRBJ2-7; 10 nucleotides align to TRBD2. The CDR3 spans 15 residues. With V trimmed by 2 bases and J by 4 bases, 5 bases remained unmatched. Germline lookup yields CDR1 MDHEN and CDR2 SYDVKM.

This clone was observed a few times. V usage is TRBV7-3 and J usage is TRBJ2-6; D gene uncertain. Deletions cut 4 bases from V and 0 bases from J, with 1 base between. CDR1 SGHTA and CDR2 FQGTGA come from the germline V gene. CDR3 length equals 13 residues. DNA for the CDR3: TGTGCCAGCAGCTACTCTGGGGCCAACGTCCTGACTTTC. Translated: CASSYSGANVLTF.

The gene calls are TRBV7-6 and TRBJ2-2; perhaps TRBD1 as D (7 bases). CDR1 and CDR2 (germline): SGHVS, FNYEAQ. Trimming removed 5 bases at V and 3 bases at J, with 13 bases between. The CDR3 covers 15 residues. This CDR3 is CASSIQGGDTGELFF. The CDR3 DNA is TGTGCCAGCAGCATCCAGGGGGGAGACACCGGGGAGCTGTTTTTT.

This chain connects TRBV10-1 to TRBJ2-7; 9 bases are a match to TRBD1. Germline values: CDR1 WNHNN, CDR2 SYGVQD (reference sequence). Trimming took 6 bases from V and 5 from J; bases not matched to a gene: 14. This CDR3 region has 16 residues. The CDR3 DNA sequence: TGCGCCAGCAGCGGACACCGACCGGGACAGGGAAACGAGCAGTACTTC. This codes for CASSGHRPGQGNEQYF.

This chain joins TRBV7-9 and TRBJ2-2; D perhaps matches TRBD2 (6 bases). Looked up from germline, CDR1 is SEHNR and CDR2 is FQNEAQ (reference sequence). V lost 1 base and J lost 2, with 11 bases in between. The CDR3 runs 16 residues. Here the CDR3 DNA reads TGTGCCAGCAGCTTAGACCCGGGACTTAACACCGGGGAGCTGTTTTTT. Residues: CASSLDPGLNTGELFF.

CDR3 coding DNA: TGCGCCAGCAGCTTGGACGGGAGGAGTGACGAGCAGTACTTC. This codes for CASSLDGRSDEQYF. The chain has TRBV5-1 and TRBJ2-5; 7 nucleotides line up with TRBD2. The tail of the sequence fits TRBJ2-7 better, so the J call may be wrong. Germline CDR1 and CDR2: SGHRS and YFSETQ. The CDR3 sequence is 14 residues long.

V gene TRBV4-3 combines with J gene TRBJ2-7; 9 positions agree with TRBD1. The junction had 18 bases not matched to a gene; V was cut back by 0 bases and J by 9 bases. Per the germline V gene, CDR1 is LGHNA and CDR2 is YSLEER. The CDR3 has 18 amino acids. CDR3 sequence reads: CASSQDVGTGQGQRVQYF. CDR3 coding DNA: TGCGCCAGCAGCCAAGACGTGGGGACAGGGCAAGGCCAACGTGTGCAGTACTTC.

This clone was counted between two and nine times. The CDR3 DNA reads as TGCAGCGTTTCGAGTGGGATTCGGGACACTGAAGCTTTCTTT. Translated: CSVSSGIRDTEAFF. This chain connects TRBV29-1 to TRBJ1-1; D gene ambiguous. The CDR3 loop spans 14 amino acids. Germline CDR1 SQVTM, CDR2 ANQGSEA. Trimming left V 5 bases short and J 3 bases short, with 16 bases between.

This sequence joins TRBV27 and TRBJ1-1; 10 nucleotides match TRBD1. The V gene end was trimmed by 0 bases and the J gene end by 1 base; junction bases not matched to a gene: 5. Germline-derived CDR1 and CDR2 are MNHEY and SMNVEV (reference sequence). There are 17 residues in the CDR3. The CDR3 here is CASSLSRDRGGNTEAFF. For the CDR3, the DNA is TGTGCCAGCAGTTTATCCCGGGACAGGGGAGGGAACACTGAAGCTTTCTTT.

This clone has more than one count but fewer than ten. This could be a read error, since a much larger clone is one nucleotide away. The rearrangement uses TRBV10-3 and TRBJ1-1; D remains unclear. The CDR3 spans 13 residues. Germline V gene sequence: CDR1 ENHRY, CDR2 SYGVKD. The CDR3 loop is CVISETQNTEAFF. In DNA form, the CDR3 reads TGTGTCATCAGTGAGACGCAGAACACTGAAGCTTTCTTT.

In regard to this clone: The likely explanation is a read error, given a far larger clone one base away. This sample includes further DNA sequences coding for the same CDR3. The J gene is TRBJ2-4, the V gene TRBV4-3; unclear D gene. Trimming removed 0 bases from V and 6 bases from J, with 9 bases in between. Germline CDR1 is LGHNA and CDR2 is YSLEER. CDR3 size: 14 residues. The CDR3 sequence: CASSQDTSRNIQYF. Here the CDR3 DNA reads TGCGCCAGCAGCCAAGATACCAGTAGAAACATTCAGTACTTC.

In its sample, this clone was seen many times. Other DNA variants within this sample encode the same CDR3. This chain's CDR3 is CSAWDSYGYTF. The CDR3, as DNA: TGCAGTGCCTGGGACAGCTATGGCTACACCTTC. The chain couples TRBV20-1 to TRBJ1-2, with 7 bases identical to TRBD1. The germline gives CDR1 DFQATT, CDR2 SNEGSKA (reference sequence). The V segment lost 6 bases and the J segment 4 bases; nucleotides outside the gene matches: 2. The CDR3 length is 11 residues.

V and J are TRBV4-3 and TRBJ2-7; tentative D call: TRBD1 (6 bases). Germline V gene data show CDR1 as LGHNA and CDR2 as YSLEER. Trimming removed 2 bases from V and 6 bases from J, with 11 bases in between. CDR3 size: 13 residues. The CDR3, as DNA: TGCGCCAGCAGCCAATCAGGGGCAGCCGAGCAGTACTTC. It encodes CASSQSGAAEQYF.

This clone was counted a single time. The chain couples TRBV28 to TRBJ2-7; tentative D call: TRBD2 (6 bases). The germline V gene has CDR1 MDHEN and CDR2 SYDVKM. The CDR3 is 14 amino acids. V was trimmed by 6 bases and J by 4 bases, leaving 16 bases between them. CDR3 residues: CASSLSGGAYEQYF. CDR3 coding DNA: TGTGCCAGCAGCCTTTCCGGGGGAGCATACGAGCAGTACTTC. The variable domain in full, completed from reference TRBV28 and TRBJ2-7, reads DVKVTQSSRYLVKRTGEKVFLECVQDMDHENMFWYRQDPGLGLRLIYFSYDVKMKEKGDIPEGYSVSREKKERFSLILESASTNQTSMYLCASSLSGGAYEQYFGPGTRLTVT.

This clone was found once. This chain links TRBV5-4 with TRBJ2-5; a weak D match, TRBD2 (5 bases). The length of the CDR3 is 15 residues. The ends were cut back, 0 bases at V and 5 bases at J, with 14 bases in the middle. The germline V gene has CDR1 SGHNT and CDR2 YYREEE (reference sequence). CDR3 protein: CASSLGFGELETQYF. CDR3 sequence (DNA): TGTGCCAGCAGCTTGGGTTTTGGGGAGTTGGAGACCCAGTACTTC.

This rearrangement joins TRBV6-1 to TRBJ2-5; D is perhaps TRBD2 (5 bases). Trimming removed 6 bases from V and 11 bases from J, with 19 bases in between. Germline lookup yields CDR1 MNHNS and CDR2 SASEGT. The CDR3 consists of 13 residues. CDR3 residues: CASSSLRRGYQYF. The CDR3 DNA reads TGTGCCAGCAGCTCACTACGACGGGGTTATCAGTACTTC.

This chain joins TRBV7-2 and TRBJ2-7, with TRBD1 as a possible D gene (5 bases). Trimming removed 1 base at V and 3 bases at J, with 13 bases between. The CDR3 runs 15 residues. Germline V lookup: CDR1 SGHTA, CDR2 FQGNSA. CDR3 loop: CASSLVAGNGYEQYF. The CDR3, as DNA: TGTGCCAGCAGCTTAGTTGCAGGGAATGGCTACGAGCAGTACTTC.

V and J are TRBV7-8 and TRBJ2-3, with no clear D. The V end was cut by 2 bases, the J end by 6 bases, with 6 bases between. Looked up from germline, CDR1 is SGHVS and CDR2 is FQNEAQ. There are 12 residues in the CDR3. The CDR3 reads CASSLRADTQYF. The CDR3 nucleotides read TGTGCCAGCAGCTTACGGGCGGATACGCAGTATTTT.

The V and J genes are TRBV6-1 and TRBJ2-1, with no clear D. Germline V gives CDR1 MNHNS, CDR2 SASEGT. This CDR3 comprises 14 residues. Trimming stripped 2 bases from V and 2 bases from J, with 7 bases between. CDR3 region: CASSESRTYNEQFF. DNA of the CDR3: TGTGCCAGCAGTGAATCCAGGACCTACAATGAGCAGTTCTTC.

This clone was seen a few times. CDR3 sequence reads: CASSYSSGTVNIQYF. CDR3 sequence (DNA): TGTGCCAGCAGTTACTCGTCGGGGACAGTAAACATTCAGTACTTC. The J gene is TRBJ2-4, the V gene TRBV6-5; 7 bases map to TRBD1. Per germline, CDR1 MNHEY and CDR2 SVGAGI. The CDR3 is 15 residues long. Trimming at V came to 0 bases and at J to 6 bases, leaving 5 bases not matched to a gene.

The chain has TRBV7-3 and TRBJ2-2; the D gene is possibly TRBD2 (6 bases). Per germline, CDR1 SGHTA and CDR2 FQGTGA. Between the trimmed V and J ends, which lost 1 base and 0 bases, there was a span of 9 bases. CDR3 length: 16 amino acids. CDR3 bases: TGTGCCAGCAGCTTAATGGGCGGGACGAACACCGGGGAGCTGTTTTTT. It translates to CASSLMGGTNTGELFF. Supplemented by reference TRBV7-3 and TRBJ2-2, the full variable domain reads GAGVSQTPSNKVTEKGKYVELRCDPISGHTALYWYRQSLGQGPEFLIYFQGTGAADDSGLPNDRFFAVRPEGSVSTLKIQRTERGDSAVYLCASSLMGGTNTGELFFGEGSRLTVL.

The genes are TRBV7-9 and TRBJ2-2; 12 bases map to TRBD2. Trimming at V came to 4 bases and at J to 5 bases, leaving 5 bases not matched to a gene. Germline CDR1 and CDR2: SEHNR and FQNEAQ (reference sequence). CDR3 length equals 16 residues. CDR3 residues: CASSYGTSGSTGELFF. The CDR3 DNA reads TGTGCCAGCAGCTACGGGACTAGCGGGTCTACCGGGGAGCTGTTTTTT. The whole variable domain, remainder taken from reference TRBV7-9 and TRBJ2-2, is DTGVSQNPRHKITKRGQNVTFRCDPISEHNRLYWYRQTLGQGPEFLTYFQNEAQLEKSRLLSDRFSAERPKGSFSTLEIQRTEQGDSAMYLCASSYGTSGSTGELFFGEGSRLTVL.

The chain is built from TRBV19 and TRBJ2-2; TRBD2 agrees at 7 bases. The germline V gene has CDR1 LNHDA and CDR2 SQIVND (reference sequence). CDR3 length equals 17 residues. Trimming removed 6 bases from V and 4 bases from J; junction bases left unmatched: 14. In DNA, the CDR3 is TGTGCCAGTAGCACCTCGGGGGGTAGAGGAGGCACCGGGGAGCTGTTTTTT. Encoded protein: CASSTSGGRGGTGELFF.

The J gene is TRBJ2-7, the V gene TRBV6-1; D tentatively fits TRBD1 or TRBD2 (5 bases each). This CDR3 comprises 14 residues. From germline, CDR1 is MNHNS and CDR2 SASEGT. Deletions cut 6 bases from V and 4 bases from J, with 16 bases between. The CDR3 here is CASRGPGTMYEQYF. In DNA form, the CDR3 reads TGTGCCAGCAGGGGACCGGGGACGATGTACGAGCAGTACTTC.

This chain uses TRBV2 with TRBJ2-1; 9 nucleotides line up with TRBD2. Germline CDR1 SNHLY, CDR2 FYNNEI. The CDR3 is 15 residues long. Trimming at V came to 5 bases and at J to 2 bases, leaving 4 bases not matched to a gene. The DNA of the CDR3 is TGTGCCAGCAGTCGGACTAGCGACCCCTACAATGAGCAGTTCTTC. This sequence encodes CASSRTSDPYNEQFF.

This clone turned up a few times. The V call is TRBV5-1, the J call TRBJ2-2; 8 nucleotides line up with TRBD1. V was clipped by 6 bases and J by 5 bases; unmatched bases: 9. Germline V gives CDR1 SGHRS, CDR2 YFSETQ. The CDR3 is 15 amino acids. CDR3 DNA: TGCGCCAGCACCCCAGGGGGCGGTGAGACCGGGGAGCTGTTTTTT. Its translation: CASTPGGGETGELFF.

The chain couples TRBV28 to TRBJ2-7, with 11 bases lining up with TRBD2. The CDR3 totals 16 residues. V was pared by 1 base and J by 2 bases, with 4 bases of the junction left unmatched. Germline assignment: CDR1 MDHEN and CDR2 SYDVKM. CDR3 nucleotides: TGTGCCAGCAGTTTATTCGTAGCGGGAGGGCCCTACGAGCAGTACTTC. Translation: CASSLFVAGGPYEQYF.

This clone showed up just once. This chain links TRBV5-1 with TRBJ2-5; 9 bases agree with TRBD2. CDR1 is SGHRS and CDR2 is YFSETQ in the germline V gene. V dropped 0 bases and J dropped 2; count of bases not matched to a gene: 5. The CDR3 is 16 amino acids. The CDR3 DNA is TGCGCCAGCAGCTTGGGGGCGACTAGCGGACAAGAGACCCAGTACTTC. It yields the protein CASSLGATSGQETQYF. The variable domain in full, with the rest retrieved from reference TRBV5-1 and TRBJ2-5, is KAGVTQTPRYLIKTRGQQVTLSCSPISGHRSVSWYQQTPGQGLQFLFEYFSETQRNKGNFPGRFSGRQFSNSRSEMNVSTLELGDSALYLCASSLGATSGQETQYFGPGTRLLVL.

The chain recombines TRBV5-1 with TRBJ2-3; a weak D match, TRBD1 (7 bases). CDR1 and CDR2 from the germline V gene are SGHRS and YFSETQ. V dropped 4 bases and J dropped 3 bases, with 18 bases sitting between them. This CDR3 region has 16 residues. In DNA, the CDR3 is TGCGCCAGCAGCATCCAGGGGGGAATGACGACAGATACGCAGTATTTT. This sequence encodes CASSIQGGMTTDTQYF. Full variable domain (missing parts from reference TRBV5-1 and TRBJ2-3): KAGVTQTPRYLIKTRGQQVTLSCSPISGHRSVSWYQQTPGQGLQFLFEYFSETQRNKGNFPGRFSGRQFSNSRSEMNVSTLELGDSALYLCASSIQGGMTTDTQYFGPGTRLTVL.